This T cell receptor beta chain came from a study of blood T cell repertoires in COVID-19. TCRdb keeps only in-frame clones here, not all; method: immunoSEQ multiplex PCR. The data hold tens of thousands of clones, with around 67% observed a single time. Sequencing was done on a sample of peripheral blood. The sequence came from a man aged 55 to 70 with acute or convalescent COVID-19.

The CDR3 protein is CASSESGGGSTDTQYF. The CDR3 coding sequence is TGCGCCAGCAGTGAGTCCGGCGGGGGGAGCACAGATACGCAGTATTTT. This chain links TRBV10-2 with TRBJ2-3, with TRBD2 matching 8 bases. The CDR3 extends over 16 amino acids. CDR1 is WSHSY and CDR2 is SAAADI in the germline V gene. The V segment lost 0 bases and the J segment 0 bases; nucleotides outside the gene matches: 2.